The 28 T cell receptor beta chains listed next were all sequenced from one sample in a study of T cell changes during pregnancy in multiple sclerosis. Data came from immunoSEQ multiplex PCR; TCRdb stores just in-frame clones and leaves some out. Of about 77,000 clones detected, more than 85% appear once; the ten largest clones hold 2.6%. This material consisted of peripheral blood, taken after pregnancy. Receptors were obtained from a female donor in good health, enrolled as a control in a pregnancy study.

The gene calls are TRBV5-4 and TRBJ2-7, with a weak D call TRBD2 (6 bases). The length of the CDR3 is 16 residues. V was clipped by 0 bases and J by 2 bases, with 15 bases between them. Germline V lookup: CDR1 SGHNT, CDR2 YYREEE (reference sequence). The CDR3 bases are TGTGCCAGCAGCTTGGGGACAACCGGAGGGGCCTACGAGCAGTACTTC. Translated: CASSLGTTGGAYEQYF. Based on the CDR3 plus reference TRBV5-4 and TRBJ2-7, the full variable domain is ETGVTQSPTHLIKTRGQQVTLRCSSQSGHNTVSWYQQALGQGPQFIFQYYREEENGRGNFPPRFSGLQFPNYSSELNVNALELDDSALYLCASSLGTTGGAYEQYFGPGTRLTVT.

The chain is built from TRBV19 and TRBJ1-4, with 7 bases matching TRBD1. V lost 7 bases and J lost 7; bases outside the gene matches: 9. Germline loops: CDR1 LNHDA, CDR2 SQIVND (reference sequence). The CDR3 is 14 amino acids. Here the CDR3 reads CASTPGQIPEKLFF. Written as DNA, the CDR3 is TGTGCCAGTACCCCGGGACAGATTCCTGAAAAACTGTTTTTT.

Here the CDR3 DNA reads TGCGCCAGCAGCCAAGAATTGACAGTCGTGAGGGAGCAGTACTTC. It translates to CASSQELTVVREQYF. J is TRBJ2-7 and V is TRBV4-3, with a tentative D call TRBD1 (5 bases). Germline assignment: CDR1 LGHNA and CDR2 YSLEER. Trimming pared 0 bases from V and 7 bases from J, leaving 16 bases between. This CDR3 is built from 15 residues.

The CDR3 DNA reads TGTGCCAGCAGCGTAAGGGGGATAAGCACAGATACGCAGTATTTT. It specifies CASSVRGISTDTQYF. The chain couples TRBV9 to TRBJ2-3, with D possibly TRBD1 on 6 matching bases. Germline CDR1 SGDLS, CDR2 YYNGEE. The CDR3 is made up of 15 amino acids. V dropped 1 base and J dropped 0 bases, with 9 bases sitting between them.

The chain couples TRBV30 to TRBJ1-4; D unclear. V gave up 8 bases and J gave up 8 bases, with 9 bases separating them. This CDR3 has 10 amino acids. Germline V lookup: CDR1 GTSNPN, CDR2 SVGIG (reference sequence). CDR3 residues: CAGRLEKLFF. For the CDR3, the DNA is TGTGCCGGAAGACTCGAAAAACTGTTTTTT.

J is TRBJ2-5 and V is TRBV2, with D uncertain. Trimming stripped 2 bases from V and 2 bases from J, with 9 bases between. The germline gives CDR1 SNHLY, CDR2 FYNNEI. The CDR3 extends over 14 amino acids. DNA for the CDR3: TGTGCCAGCAGTGAATCCGCAGGTCAAGAGACCCAGTACTTC. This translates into CASSESAGQETQYF.

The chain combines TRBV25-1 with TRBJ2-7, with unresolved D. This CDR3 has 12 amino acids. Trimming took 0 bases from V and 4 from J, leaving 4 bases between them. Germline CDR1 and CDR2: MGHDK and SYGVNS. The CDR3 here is CASSEYNYEQYF. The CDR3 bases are TGTGCCAGCAGTGAATATAATTACGAGCAGTACTTC.

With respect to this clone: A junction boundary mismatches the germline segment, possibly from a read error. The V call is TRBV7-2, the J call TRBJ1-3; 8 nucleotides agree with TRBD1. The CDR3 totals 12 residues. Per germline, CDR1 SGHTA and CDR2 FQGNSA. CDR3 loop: CASSIPTGAKLF. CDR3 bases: TGTGCCAGCAGCATACCGACAGGGGCCAAGCTCTTT.

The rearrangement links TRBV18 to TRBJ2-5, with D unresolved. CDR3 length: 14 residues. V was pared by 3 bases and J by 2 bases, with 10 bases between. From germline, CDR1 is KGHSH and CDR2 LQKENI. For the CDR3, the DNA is TGTGCCAGCTCACCTAACAGAAATCAAGAGACCCAGTACTTC. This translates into CASSPNRNQETQYF.

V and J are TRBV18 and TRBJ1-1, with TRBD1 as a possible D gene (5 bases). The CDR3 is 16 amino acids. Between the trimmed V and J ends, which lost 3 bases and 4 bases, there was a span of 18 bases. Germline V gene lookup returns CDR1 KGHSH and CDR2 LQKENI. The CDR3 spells CASSPASLRGATEAFF. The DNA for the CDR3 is TGTGCCAGCTCACCCGCATCCCTCCGTGGGGCCACTGAAGCTTTCTTT.

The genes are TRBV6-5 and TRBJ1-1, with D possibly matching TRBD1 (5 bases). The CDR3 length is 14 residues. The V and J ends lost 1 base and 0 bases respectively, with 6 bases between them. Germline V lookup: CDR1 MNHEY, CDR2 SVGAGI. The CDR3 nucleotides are TGTGCCAGCAGTTACTGGGGCATGAACACTGAAGCTTTCTTT. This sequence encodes CASSYWGMNTEAFF.

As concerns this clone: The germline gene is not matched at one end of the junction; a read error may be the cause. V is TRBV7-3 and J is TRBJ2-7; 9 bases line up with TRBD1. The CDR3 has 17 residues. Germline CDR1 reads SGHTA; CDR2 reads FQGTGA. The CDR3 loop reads CASTLPPATGGSYEQYF. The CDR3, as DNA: TGTGCCAGCACCTTACCCCCAGCGACAGGGGGCTCCTACGAGCAGTACTTC. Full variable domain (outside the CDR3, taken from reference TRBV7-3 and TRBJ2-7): GAGVSQTPSNKVTEKGKYVELRCDPISGHTALYWYRQSLGQGPEFLIYFQGTGAADDSGLPNDRFFAVRPEGSVSTLKIQRTERGDSAVYLCASTLPPATGGSYEQYFGPGTRLTVT.

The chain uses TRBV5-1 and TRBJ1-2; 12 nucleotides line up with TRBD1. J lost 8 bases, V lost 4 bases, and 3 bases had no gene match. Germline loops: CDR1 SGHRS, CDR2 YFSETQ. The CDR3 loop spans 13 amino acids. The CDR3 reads CASSGTGGGGYTF. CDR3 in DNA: TGCGCCAGCAGCGGGACAGGGGGCGGAGGCTACACCTTC.

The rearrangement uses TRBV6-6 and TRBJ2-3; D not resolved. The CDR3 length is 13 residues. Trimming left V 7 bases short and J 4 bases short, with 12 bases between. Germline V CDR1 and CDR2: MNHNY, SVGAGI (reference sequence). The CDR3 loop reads CASTLPVSDTQYF. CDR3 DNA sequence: TGTGCCAGCACCCTCCCGGTATCAGATACGCAGTATTTT.

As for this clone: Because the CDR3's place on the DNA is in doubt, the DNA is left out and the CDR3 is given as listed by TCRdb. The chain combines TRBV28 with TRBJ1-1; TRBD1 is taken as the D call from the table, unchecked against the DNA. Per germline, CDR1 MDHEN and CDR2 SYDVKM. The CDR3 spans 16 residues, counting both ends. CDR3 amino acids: CASSSSQGFLFSEAFF.

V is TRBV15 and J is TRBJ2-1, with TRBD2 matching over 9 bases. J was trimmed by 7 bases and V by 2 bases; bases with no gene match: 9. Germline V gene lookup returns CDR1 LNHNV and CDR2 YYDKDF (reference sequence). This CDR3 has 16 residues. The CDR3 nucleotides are TGTGCCACCAGCAGAATAGCAAGCGGGAGGCCAAATGAGCAGTTCTTC. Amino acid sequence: CATSRIASGRPNEQFF. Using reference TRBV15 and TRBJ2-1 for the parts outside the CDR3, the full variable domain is DAMVIQNPRYQVTQFGKPVTLSCSQTLNHNVMYWYQQKSSQAPKLLFHYYDKDFNNEADTPDNFQSRRPNTSFCFLDIRSPGLGDTAMYLCATSRIASGRPNEQFFGPGTRLTVL.

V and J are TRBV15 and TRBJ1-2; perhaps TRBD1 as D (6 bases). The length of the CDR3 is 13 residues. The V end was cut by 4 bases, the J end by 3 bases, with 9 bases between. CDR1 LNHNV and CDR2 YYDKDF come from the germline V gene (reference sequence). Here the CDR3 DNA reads TGTGCCACCAGCAATCGACAGGACTATGGCTACACCTTC. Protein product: CATSNRQDYGYTF.

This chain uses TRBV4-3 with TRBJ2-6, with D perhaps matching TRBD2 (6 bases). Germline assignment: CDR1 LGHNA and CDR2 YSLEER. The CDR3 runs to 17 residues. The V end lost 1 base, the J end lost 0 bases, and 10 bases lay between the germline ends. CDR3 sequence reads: CASSQVYGSSGANVLTF. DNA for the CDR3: TGCGCCAGCAGCCAAGTGTACGGGAGCTCTGGGGCCAACGTCCTGACTTTC.

The CDR3 is CASSPISGRDNEQFF. CDR3 coding DNA: TGTGCCAGCAGCCCGATCAGCGGGAGAGACAATGAGCAGTTCTTC. V and J are TRBV7-9 and TRBJ2-1; 8 nucleotides align to TRBD2. Germline CDR1 SEHNR, CDR2 FQNEAQ (reference sequence). V lost 5 bases and J lost 5; bases outside the gene matches: 8. The CDR3 is 15 residues long.

The CDR3 bases are TGTGCCAGTACAGGGTCTGGAAACACCATATATTTT. Amino acids: CASTGSGNTIYF. The rearrangement uses TRBV19 and TRBJ1-3; possibly TRBD1 for D (5 bases). CDR3 length: 12 residues. V lost 7 bases and J lost 1, with 5 bases in between. Germline CDR1 LNHDA, CDR2 SQIVND (reference sequence).

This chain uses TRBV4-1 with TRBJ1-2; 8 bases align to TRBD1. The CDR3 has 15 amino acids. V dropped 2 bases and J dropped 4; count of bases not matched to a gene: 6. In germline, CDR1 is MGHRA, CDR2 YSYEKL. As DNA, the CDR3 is TGCGCCAGCAGCCAACTCCGGACAGGGCCCTATGGCTACACCTTC. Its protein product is CASSQLRTGPYGYTF.

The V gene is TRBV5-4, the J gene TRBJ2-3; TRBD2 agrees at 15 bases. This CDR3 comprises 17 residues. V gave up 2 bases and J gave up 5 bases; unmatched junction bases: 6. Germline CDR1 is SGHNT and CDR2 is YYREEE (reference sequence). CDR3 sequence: CASSLGLAGGPVDTQYF. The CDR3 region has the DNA TGTGCCAGCAGCTTAGGACTAGCGGGAGGGCCAGTAGATACGCAGTATTTT.

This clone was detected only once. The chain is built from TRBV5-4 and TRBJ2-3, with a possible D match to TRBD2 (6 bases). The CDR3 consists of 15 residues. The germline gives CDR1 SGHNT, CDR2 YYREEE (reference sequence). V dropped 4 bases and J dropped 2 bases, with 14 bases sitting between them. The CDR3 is CASSPRGANTDTQYF. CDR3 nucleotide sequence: TGTGCCAGCAGCCCGCGCGGGGCTAACACAGATACGCAGTATTTT.

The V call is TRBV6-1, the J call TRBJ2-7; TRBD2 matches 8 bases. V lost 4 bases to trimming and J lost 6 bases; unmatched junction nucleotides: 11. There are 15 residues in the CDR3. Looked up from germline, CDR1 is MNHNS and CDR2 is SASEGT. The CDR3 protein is CASSASYSGNVEQYF. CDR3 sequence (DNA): TGTGCCAGCAGTGCGTCCTATAGCGGGAACGTCGAGCAGTACTTC.

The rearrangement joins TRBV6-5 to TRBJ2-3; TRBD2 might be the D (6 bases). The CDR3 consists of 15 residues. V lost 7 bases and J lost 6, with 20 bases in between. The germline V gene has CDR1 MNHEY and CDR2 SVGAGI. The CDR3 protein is CASIPPGGSTDTQYF. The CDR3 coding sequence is TGTGCCAGCATCCCACCTGGGGGGTCTACGGATACGCAGTATTTT.

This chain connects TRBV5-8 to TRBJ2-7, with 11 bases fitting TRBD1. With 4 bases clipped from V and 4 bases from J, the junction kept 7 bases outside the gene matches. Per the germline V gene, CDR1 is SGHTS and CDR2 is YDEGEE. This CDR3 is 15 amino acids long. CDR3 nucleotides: TGTGCCAGCAGCATAACCGGGACAGGGGGATACGAGCAGTACTTC. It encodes CASSITGTGGYEQYF.

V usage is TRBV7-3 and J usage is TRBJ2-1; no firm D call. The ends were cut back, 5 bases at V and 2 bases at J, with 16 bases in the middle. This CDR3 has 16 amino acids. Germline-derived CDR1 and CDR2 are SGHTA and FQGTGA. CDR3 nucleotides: TGTGCCAGCAGCCCTATGCCGTCCACCACCTACAATGAGCAGTTCTTC. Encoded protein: CASSPMPSTTYNEQFF.

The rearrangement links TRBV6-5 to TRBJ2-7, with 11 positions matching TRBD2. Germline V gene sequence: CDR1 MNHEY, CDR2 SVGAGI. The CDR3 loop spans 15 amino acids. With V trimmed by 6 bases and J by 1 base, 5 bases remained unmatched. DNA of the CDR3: TGTGCCAGCAGCCTAGCGGGAGGCACTTCCTACGAGCAGTACTTC. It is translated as CASSLAGGTSYEQYF.